This TCR beta chain was retrieved from a study of CD8+ T cells in alopecia areata. With regard to this clone: Its target is unknown.

RNA extraction and reverse transcription yielded cDNA as sequencing template. The method was immunoSEQ multiplex PCR; TCRdb's version includes in-frame clones alone and lacks a portion of them. The sample carries some 170,000 clones, about 66% recorded once. Germline lookup yields CDR1 LNHDA and CDR2 SQIVND (reference sequence). The germline V and J ends were trimmed by 5 bases and 4 bases, with 14 bases remaining between them. The CDR3 has 14 residues. Study findings and constraints: Lesional scalp, especially alopecia totalis/universalis, showed higher clonality than normal scalp.

The TCR was taken from a human donor with alopecia areata. The genes are TRBV19 and TRBJ1-2; tentative D call: TRBD1 (5 bases). The material sequenced was CD8+ T cells sorted from blood, taken at week 0. CDR3 in DNA: TGTGCCAGTAGTTGGCAGGGTGACTCCTATGGCTACACCTTC. This sequence encodes CASSWQGDSYGYTF.